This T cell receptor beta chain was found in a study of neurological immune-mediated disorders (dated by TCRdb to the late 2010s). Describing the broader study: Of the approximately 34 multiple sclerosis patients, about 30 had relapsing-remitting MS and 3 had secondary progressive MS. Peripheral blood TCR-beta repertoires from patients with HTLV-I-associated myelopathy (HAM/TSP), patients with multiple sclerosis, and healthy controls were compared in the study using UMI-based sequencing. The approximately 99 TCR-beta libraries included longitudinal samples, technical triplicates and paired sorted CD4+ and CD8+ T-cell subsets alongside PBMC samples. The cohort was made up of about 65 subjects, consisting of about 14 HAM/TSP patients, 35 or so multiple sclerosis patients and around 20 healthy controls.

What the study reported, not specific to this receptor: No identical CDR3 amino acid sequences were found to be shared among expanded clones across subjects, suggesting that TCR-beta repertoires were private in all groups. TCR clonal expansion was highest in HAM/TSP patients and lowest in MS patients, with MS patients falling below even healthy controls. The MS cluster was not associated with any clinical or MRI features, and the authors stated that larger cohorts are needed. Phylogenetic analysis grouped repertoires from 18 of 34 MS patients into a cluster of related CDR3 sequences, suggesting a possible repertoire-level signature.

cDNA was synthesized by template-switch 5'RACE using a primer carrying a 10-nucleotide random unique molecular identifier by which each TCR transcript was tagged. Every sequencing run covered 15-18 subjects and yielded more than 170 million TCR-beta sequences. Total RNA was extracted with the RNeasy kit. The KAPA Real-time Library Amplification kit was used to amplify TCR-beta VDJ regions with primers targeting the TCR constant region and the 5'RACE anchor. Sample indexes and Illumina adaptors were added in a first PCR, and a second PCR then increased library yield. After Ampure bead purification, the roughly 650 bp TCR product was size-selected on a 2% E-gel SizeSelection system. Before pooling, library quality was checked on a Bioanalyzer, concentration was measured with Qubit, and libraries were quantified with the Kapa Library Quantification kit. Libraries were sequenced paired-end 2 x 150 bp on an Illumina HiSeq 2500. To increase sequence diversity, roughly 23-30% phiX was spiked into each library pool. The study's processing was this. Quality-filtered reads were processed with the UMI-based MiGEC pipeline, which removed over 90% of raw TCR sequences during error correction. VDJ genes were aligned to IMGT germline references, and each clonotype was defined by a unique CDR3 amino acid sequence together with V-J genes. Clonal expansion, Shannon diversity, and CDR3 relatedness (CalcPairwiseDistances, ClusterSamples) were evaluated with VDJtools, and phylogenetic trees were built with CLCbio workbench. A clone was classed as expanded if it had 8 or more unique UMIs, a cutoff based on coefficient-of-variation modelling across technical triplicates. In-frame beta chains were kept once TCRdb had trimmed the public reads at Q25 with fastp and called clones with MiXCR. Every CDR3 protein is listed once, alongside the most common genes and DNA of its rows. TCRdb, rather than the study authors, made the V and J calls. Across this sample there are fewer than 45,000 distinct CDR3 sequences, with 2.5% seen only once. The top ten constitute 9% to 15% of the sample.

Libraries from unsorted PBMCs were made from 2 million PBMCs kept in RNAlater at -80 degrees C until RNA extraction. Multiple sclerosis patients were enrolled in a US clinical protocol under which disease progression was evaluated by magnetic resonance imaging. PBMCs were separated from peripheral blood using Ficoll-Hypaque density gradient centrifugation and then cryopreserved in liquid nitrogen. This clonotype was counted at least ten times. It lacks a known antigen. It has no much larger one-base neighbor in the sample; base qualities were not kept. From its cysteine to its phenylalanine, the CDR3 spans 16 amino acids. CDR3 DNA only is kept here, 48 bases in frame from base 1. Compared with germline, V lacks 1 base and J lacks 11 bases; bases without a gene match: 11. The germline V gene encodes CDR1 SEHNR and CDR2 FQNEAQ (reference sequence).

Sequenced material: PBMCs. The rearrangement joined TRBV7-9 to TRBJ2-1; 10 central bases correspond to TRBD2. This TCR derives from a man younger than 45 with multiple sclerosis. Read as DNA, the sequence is TGTGCCAGCAGCTTAGAACGTCTAGCGGGAGAGATGAAGCAGTTCTTC. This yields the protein CASSLERLAGEMKQFF.